Listed below are T cell receptor beta chains from one sample, sequenced in a study of cytomegalovirus exposure and HLA in healthy donors. The data were produced by immunoSEQ multiplex PCR, yet TCRdb's version contains in-frame clones alone and is incomplete. The sample shows about 100,000 clones, 70% to 85% of them seen only once. Sequenced input: PBMCs. Source of these receptors: a young woman in good health and CMV-seronegative. The CDR3 runs from the conserved cysteine through the conserved F or W.

V gene	J gene	CDR3 protein
TRBV5-1	TRBJ2-2	CASSSRNGGTGELFF
TRBV7-7	TRBJ2-3	CASSLRGGTDTQYF
TRBV10-2	TRBJ1-5	CASSESGLGNQPQHF
TRBV27	TRBJ2-1	CATISQGKFF
TRBV19	TRBJ1-2	CASSIGGVQGADGYTF
TRBV18	TRBJ1-2	CASSKDREYYGYTF
TRBV27	TRBJ2-3	CASTMRERGLTDTQYF
TRBV7-8	TRBJ1-3	CASSIQTGGSSGNTIYF
TRBV11-2	TRBJ1-2	CASSLGGTGKTADGYTF
TRBV14	TRBJ2-1	CASSQDRGVGYNEQFF
TRBV9	TRBJ2-2	CASSGRGTGELFF
TRBV12-5	TRBJ2-1	CASSSEARTHEQFF
TRBV5-1	TRBJ1-1	CASSLTGGSVEAFF
TRBV27	TRBJ1-5	CASRGQLNQPQHF
TRBV27	TRBJ2-3	CASNLSPSTDTQYF
TRBV5-1	TRBJ1-4	CASSPMAQTQNEKLFF
TRBV27	TRBJ2-4	CASSSLSSAKNIQYF
TRBV9	TRBJ1-6	CASSVDSDSLHF
TRBV5-1	TRBJ2-7	CASSSTGYEQYF
TRBV15	TRBJ1-1	CATEKQLNTEAFF
TRBV2	TRBJ2-7	CASRGVSGLGEQYF
TRBV4-1	TRBJ2-5	CASSLERGETQYF
TRBV13	TRBJ1-2	CASSLGTDRGRSYGYTF
TRBV28	TRBJ1-6	CASSLRELRSPLHF
TRBV27	TRBJ2-2	CASSYREGGELFF
TRBV19	TRBJ2-2	CASSNPGLVSTGELFF
TRBV7-8	TRBJ1-1	CASSLYRTNTEAFF
TRBV6-1	TRBJ2-1	CASMVYGGLSNEQFF
TRBV28	TRBJ2-6	CASTWGMTGGFSGANVLTF
TRBV28	TRBJ2-7	CASSPAGGYEQYF
TRBV27	TRBJ2-2	CASTDSRGTGELFF
TRBV11-2	TRBJ2-7	CASSPNEGSSYEQYF
TRBV2	TRBJ2-7	CASSGRGFSYEQYF
TRBV19	TRBJ2-6	CASSIIGGGDSGANVLTF
TRBV11-2	TRBJ2-5	CASSPYGQETQYF
TRBV13	TRBJ2-7	CASSFISGGAYEQYF
TRBV6-6	TRBJ2-7	CASVYSYEQYF
TRBV15	TRBJ2-1	CATSKGAFTYNEQFF
TRBV30	TRBJ2-5	CAWSGVAGGPVLGKETQYF